This T cell receptor (beta chain) was sequenced in a study of T and B cells in COVID-19 patients. Germline CDR1 and CDR2: KGHSH and LQKENI. V was shortened by 2 bases and J by 3 bases, with 5 bases between the two germline ends. CDR3 length: 13 amino acids. TRB was amplified from about 260-540 ng of blood genomic DNA. Multiplex PCR with BIOMED2 TRB-A/B primer pools amplified TRB rearrangements. TCRdb redid the calling of the multiplex PCR reads with MiXCR, one entry per CDR3 protein. Of more than 20,000 distinct CDR3 sequences listed, over 25% are singletons. The chain joins TRBV18 to TRBJ1-5; D is unresolved. This clonotype was obtained from a human donor who had recovered from COVID-19. The specimen was blood. CDR3: CASSPSFNQPQHF. DNA of the CDR3: TGTGCCAGCTCACCAAGTTTCAATCAGCCCCAGCATTTT.